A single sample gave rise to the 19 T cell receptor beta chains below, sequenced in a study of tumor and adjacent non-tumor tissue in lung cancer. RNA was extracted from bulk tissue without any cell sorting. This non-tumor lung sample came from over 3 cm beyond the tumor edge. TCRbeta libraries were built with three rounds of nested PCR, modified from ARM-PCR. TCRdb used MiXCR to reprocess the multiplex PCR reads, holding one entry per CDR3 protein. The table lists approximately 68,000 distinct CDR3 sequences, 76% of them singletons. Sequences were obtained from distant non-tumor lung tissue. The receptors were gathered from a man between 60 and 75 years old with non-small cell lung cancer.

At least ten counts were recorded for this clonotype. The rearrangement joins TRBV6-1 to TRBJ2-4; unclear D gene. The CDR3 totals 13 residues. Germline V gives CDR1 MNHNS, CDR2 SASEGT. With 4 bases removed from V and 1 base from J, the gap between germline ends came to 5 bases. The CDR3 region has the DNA TGTGCCAGCAGTGTGGAGGCCAAAAACATTCAGTACTTC. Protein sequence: CASSVEAKNIQYF.

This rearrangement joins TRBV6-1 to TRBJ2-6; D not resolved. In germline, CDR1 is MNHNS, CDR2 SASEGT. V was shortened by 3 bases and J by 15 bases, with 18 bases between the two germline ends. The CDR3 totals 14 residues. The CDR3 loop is CASSDNSGANTLTF. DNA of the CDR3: TGTGCCAGCAGTGACAACTCTGGAGCCAACACCCTGACTTTC.

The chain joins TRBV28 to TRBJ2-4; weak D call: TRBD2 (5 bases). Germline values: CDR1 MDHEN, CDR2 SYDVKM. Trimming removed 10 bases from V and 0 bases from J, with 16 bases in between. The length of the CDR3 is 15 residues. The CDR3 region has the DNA TGTGCCACCGGTGGCCGGGATGGAGCCAAAAACATTCAGTACTTC. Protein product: CATGGRDGAKNIQYF.

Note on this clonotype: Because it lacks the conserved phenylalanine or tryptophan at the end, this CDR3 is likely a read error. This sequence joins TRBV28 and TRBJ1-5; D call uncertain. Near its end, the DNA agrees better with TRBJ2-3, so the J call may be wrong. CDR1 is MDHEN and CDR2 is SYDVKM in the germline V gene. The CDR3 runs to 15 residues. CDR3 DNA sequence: TGTGCCAGCAGTTTTCCGGGCAGGCGGAATCAGCCCCAGTATTCT. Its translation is CASSFPGRRNQPQYS.

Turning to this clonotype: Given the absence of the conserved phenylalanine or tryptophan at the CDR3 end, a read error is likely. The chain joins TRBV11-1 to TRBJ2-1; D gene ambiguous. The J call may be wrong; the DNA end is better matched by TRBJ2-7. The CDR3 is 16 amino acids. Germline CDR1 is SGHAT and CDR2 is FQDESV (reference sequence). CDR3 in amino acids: CVSSLVPVSSYNEQYL. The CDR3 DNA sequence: TGTGTCAGCAGCTTAGTTCCAGTGAGCTCCTACAATGAGCAGTACCTC.

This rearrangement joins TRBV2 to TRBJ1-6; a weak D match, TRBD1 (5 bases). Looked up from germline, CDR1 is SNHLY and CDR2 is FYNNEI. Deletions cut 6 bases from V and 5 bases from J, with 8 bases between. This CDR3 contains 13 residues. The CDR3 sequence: CASSQGDNSPLHF. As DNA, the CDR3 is TGTGCCAGCAGCCAGGGCGATAATTCACCCCTCCACTTT.

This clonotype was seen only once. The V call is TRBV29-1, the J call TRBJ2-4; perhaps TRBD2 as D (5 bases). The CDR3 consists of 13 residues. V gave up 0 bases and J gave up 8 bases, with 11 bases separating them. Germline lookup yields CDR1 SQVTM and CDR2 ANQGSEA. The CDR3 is CSVEEINGDIQYF. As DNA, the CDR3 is TGCAGCGTTGAAGAGATCAACGGGGACATTCAGTACTTC.

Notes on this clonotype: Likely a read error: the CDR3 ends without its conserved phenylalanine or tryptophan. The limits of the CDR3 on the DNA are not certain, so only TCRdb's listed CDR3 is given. The CDR3 here is CASNSDSLRGELLL. The gene calls are TRBV4-1 and TRBJ2-2; the table's D call TRBD2 went unverified against the DNA. The length of the CDR3 is 14 amino acids, counting both ends. Germline-derived CDR1 and CDR2 are MGHRA and YSYEKL.

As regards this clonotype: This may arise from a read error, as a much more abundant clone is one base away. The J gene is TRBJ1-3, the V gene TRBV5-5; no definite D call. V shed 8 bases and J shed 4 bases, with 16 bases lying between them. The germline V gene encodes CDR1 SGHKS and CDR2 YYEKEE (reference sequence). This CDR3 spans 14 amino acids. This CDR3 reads CARSRGNNGNTIYF. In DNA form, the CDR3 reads TGTGCCAGGAGCCGGGGAAACAACGGAAACACCATATATTTT.

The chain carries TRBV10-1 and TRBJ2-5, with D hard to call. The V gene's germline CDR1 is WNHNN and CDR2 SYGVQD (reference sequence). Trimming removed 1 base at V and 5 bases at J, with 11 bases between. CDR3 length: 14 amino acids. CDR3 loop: CASSELLGAETQYF. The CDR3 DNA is TGCGCCAGCAGTGAGTTACTTGGAGCGGAGACCCAGTACTTC.

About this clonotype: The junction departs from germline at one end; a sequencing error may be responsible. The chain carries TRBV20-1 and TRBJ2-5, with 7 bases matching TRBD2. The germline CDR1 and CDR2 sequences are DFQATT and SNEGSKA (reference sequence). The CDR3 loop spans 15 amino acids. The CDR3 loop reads CSAKDPPFAGEIQYF. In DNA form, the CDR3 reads TGCAGTGCTAAAGATCCCCCATTTGCGGGGGAGATCCAGTACTTC.

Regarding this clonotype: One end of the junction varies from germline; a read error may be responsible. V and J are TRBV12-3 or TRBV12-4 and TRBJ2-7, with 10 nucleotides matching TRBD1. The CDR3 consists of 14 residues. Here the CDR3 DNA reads TGTACCAGCACTCCCGGGACAGGGGATCTCGAGCAGTACTTC. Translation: CTSTPGTGDLEQYF.

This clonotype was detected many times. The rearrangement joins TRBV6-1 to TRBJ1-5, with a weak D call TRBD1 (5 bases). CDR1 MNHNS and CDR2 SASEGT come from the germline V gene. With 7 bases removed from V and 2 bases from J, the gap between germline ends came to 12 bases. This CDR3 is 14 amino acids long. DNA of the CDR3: TGTGCCAGCACCCGGGACGGCGGCAATCAGCCCCAGCATTTT. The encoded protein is CASTRDGGNQPQHF.

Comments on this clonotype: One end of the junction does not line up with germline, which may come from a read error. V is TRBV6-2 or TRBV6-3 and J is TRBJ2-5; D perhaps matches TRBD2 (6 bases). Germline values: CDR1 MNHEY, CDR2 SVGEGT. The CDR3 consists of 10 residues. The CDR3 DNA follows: TGTTCCAGCAGGAGGGAGACCCAGCACTTC. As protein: CSSRRETQHF.

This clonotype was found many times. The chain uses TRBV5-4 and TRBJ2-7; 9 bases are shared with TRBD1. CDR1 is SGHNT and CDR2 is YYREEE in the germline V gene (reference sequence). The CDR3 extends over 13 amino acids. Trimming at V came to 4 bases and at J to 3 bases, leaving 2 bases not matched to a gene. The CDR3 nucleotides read TGTGCCAGCAGCCGACAGGGGGTCTACGAGCAGTACTTC. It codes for CASSRQGVYEQYF.

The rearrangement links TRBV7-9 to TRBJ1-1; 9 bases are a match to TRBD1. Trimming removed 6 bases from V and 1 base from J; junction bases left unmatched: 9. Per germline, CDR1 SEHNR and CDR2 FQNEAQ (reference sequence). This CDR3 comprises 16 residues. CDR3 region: CASRFSGTGKNTEAFF. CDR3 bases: TGTGCCAGCAGATTTTCCGGGACAGGGAAGAACACTGAAGCTTTCTTT.

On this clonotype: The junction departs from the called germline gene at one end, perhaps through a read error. The CDR3: CARSQAYEQYF. The CDR3 nucleotides read TGTGCCAGGAGCCAGGCTTACGAGCAATACTTC. V gene TRBV14 combines with J gene TRBJ2-7, with D hard to call. Looked up from germline, CDR1 is SGHDN and CDR2 is FVKESK. CDR3 size: 11 residues.

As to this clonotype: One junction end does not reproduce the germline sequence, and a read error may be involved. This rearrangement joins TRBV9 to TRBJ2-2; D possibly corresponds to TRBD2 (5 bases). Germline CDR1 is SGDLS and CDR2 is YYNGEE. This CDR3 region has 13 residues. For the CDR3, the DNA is TGTGCCAGTAGCGTAGGAGACACCGGGGAGCTGTTTTTT. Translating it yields CASSVGDTGELFF.

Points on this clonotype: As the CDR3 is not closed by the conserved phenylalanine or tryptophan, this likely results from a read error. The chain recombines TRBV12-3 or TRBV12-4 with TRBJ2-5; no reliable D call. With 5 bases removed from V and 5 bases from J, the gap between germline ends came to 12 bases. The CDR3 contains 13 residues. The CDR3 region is CASSISPEETQYL. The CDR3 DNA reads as TGTGCCAGCAGTATATCCCCCGAGGAGACCCAGTACTTA.